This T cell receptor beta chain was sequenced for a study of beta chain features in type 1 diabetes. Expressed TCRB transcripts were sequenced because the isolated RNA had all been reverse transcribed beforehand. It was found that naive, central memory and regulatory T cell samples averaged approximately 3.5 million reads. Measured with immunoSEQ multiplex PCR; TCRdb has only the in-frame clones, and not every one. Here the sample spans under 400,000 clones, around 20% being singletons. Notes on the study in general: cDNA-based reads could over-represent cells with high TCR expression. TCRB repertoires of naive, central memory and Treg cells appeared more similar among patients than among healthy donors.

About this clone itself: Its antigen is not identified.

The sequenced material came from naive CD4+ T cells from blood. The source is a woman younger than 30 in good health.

The CDR3 protein is CASTWGTSNNEQFF. The CDR3 nucleotides are TGCGCCAGCACGTGGGGGACTAGCAACAATGAGCAGTTCTTC. V is TRBV5-1 and J is TRBJ2-1; 9 positions match TRBD2. V lost 6 bases to trimming and J lost 5 bases; unmatched junction nucleotides: 6. This CDR3 spans 14 amino acids. CDR1 and CDR2 from the germline V gene are SGHRS and YFSETQ.